A single sample gave rise to the 12 T cell receptor beta chains below, sequenced in a study of blood T cell repertoires in COVID-19 (dated by TCRdb to 2018 to 2020). Libraries were made using the immunoSEQ multiplex PCR assay. The immuneACCESS repertoire file appears here via TCRdb, limited to in-frame rearrangements. These files lack a portion of the clones; in checked studies, under half of the deficit traces to unresolved V genes, and the cause of the others is not known. In this sample the table shows more than 200,000 clones, roughly nine tenths of which occur a single time. 0.55% to 0.75% of the sample comes from the top ten. The specimen sequenced was peripheral blood. These TCRs come from a man aged 35 to 55 with acute or convalescent COVID-19.

The chain recombines TRBV2 with TRBJ2-7, with 7 bases that match TRBD1. The CDR3 is 14 residues long. Germline V gene data show CDR1 as SNHLY and CDR2 as FYNNEI. With V trimmed by 7 bases and J by 2 bases, 8 bases remained unmatched. CDR3 residues: CASILQGPPYEQYF. DNA for the CDR3: TGTGCCAGCATCTTACAGGGGCCGCCCTACGAGCAGTACTTC.

This clone was detected only once. This chain links TRBV10-1 with TRBJ2-7; D is perhaps TRBD2 (5 bases). The CDR3 has 14 amino acids. Trimming cost V 1 base and J 5 bases, with 12 bases left between them. Germline assignment: CDR1 WNHNN and CDR2 SYGVQD (reference sequence). The DNA for the CDR3 is TGCGCCAGCAGTGAGTTCGGGATTCGGGACGAGCAGTACTTC. It specifies CASSEFGIRDEQYF.

The chain uses TRBV19 and TRBJ2-7; 10 bases are shared with TRBD1. The germline V gene has CDR1 LNHDA and CDR2 SQIVND (reference sequence). The CDR3 spans 17 residues. V lost 1 base, J lost 2 bases, and 8 bases stayed unmatched. The CDR3 loop is CASSIGGQGGIAYEQYF. CDR3 DNA: TGTGCCAGTAGTATAGGTGGACAGGGGGGGATCGCCTACGAGCAGTACTTC.

V usage is TRBV5-6 and J usage is TRBJ2-5; possibly TRBD1 for D (6 bases). Trimming cost V 1 base and J 7 bases, with 14 bases left between them. Germline CDR1 reads SGHDT; CDR2 reads YYEEEE. The CDR3 length is 14 residues. The CDR3 spells CASSLLSSRGTQYF. CDR3 sequence (DNA): TGTGCCAGCAGCTTGCTCAGCTCCAGGGGGACCCAGTACTTC.

The V gene is TRBV3-1 (or the pseudogene TRBV3-2), the J gene TRBJ2-3; 12 positions match TRBD1. CDR3 size: 17 residues. V gave up 1 base and J gave up 6 bases; unmatched junction bases: 8. Germline lookup yields CDR1 LGHDT and CDR2 YNNKEL (reference sequence). CDR3 loop: CASSQVRPGQGADTQYF. The CDR3 region has the DNA TGTGCCAGCAGCCAAGTAAGGCCGGGACAGGGGGCCGATACGCAGTATTTT.

This chain uses TRBV29-1 with TRBJ2-7; D is unclear. This CDR3 spans 13 amino acids. Germline CDR1 and CDR2: SQVTM and ANQGSEA. V lost 6 bases to trimming and J lost 3 bases, with 15 bases between them. CDR3 residues: CSVGASDRYEQYF. CDR3 coding DNA: TGCAGCGTCGGAGCATCAGACCGCTACGAGCAGTACTTC.

The CDR3 DNA is TGTGCCAGTAGTATGAATAGCCCCATCCAAGAGACCCAGTACTTC. This codes for CASSMNSPIQETQYF. The chain recombines TRBV19 with TRBJ2-5; D is unclear. The CDR3 contains 15 residues. CDR1 and CDR2 (germline): LNHDA, SQIVND (reference sequence). Trimming shortened V by 3 bases and J by 1 base, and 12 bases separated the two germline ends.

This chain links TRBV6-2 or TRBV6-3 with TRBJ2-7, with D possibly being TRBD1 (5 bases). The V end lost 3 bases, the J end lost 3 bases, and 9 bases lay between the germline ends. This CDR3 has 13 residues. The germline V gene encodes CDR1 MNHEY and CDR2 SVGEGT. CDR3 coding DNA: TGTGCCAGCAGTTATTTAAGGGGCTACGAGCAGTACTTC. The encoded protein is CASSYLRGYEQYF.

The genes are TRBV7-9 and TRBJ2-7; 9 nucleotides agree with TRBD1. The CDR3 is made up of 15 amino acids. After removal of 5 bases from V and 9 bases from J, the junction contained 14 bases not matched to a gene. From germline, CDR1 is SEHNR and CDR2 FQNEAQ (reference sequence). This CDR3 reads CASSQGSAQGAGQYF. CDR3 coding DNA: TGTGCCAGCAGCCAGGGGTCGGCACAGGGGGCCGGGCAGTACTTC.

The chain carries TRBV6-6 and TRBJ2-2; TRBD2 matches 7 bases. V lost 9 bases, J lost 4 bases, and 14 bases stayed unmatched. The germline CDR1 and CDR2 sequences are MNHNY and SVGAGI (reference sequence). The CDR3 covers 16 residues. CDR3 DNA: TGTGCCAGGGGAGGAGGGAGCGGGGAGACCACCGGGGAGCTGTTTTTT. Residues: CARGGGSGETTGELFF.

The V gene is TRBV5-1, the J gene TRBJ1-2; tentative D call: TRBD1 (5 bases). Germline CDR1 is SGHRS and CDR2 is YFSETQ. The CDR3 is 14 amino acids. Between the trimmed V and J ends, which lost 0 bases and 6 bases, there was a span of 12 bases. This CDR3 is CASSLVGGGDGYTF. CDR3 nucleotide sequence: TGCGCCAGCAGCTTGGTCGGGGGTGGGGATGGCTACACCTTC. The full variable domain, rest sourced from reference TRBV5-1 and TRBJ1-2, is KAGVTQTPRYLIKTRGQQVTLSCSPISGHRSVSWYQQTPGQGLQFLFEYFSETQRNKGNFPGRFSGRQFSNSRSEMNVSTLELGDSALYLCASSLVGGGDGYTFGSGTRLTVV.

CDR3 loop: CASSTNTDTQYF. CDR3 sequence (DNA): TGTGCCAGCAGCACTAACACAGATACGCAGTATTTT. This chain links TRBV5-5 with TRBJ2-3; no definite D call. CDR1 SGHKS and CDR2 YYEKEE come from the germline V gene (reference sequence). The CDR3 contains 12 residues. Trimming left V 4 bases short and J 2 bases short, with 5 bases between.